The 30 T cell receptor beta chains given below trace back to one sample, sequenced in a study of spatial heterogeneity in lung cancer. MiXCR, run by TCRdb on the 5' RACE reads, gives a single entry per CDR3 protein. The sample holds about 26,000 distinct CDR3 sequences; 9.5% to 15% are singletons and the top ten take around 23%. Described time point: sample taken at primary tumor resection. The study sequenced unsorted whole RNA from tumor, nontumor lung or frozen PBMC. Sequencing used PBMCs, obtained at surgery. These receptors all stem from a female donor with early-stage non-small cell lung cancer.

Ten or more counts support this clonotype. The gene calls are TRBV29-1 and TRBJ2-2, with 9 bases identical to TRBD2. The junction had 4 bases not matched to a gene; V was cut back by 5 bases and J by 0 bases. This CDR3 region has 15 residues. CDR1 SQVTM and CDR2 ANQGSEA come from the germline V gene. The CDR3: CSVPGTSSNTGELFF. The DNA for the CDR3 is TGCAGCGTTCCCGGGACTAGCTCGAACACCGGGGAGCTGTTTTTT.

This clonotype appeared many times. CDR3 nucleotides: TGTGCCAGCAGGATGAGACAGGGCAATCAGCCCCAGCATTTT. This translates into CASRMRQGNQPQHF. This chain connects TRBV6-5 to TRBJ1-5; possibly TRBD1 for D (6 bases). This CDR3 has 14 amino acids. Trimming removed 6 bases from V and 2 bases from J, with 11 bases in between. The germline V gene has CDR1 MNHEY and CDR2 SVGAGI.

This clonotype was detected many times. The chain is built from TRBV4-2 and TRBJ2-3; D possibly corresponds to TRBD1 (5 bases). The CDR3 spans 20 residues. Germline V gene sequence: CDR1 LGHNA, CDR2 YNFKEQ. Deletions cut 1 base from V and 0 bases from J, with 23 bases between. The CDR3 nucleotides are TGTGCCAGCAGCCAAGTGGGTATAGGTGTCAGGGCCCCTAGCACAGATACGCAGTATTTT. Protein sequence: CASSQVGIGVRAPSTDTQYF.

The chain has TRBV12-3 or TRBV12-4 and TRBJ2-5; D not certain. Trimming removed 6 bases from V and 9 bases from J, with 17 bases in between. The CDR3 runs 13 residues. CDR3 region: CASRLDPRGAQYF. CDR3 sequence (DNA): TGTGCCAGCAGACTTGACCCCCGTGGTGCCCAGTACTTC.

This clonotype is labeled as medium-sized. J is TRBJ2-7 and V is TRBV7-2; D remains ambiguous. The V gene lost 3 bases and the J gene lost 3 bases, with 15 bases spanning the gap. The CDR3 has 15 residues. CDR1 is SGHTA and CDR2 is FQGNSA in the germline V gene. In DNA form, the CDR3 reads TGTGCCAGCAGCTTCCACGGGTCAGGTGGCTACGAGCAGTACTTC. Translated: CASSFHGSGGYEQYF. Combining the CDR3 with reference TRBV7-2 and TRBJ2-7 gives the whole variable domain GAGVSQSPSNKVTEKGKDVELRCDPISGHTALYWYRQSLGQGLEFLIYFQGNSAPDKSGLPSDRFSAERTGGSVSTLTIQRTQQEDSAVYLCASSFHGSGGYEQYFGPGTRLTVT.

The V and J genes are TRBV28 and TRBJ2-1; the match to TRBD2 covers 7 bases. CDR1 MDHEN and CDR2 SYDVKM come from the germline V gene. The CDR3 consists of 14 residues. Losses at the gene ends were 3 bases for V and 7 bases for J; bases not matched to a gene: 6. This chain's CDR3 is CASSLLAGDNEQFF. The CDR3 bases are TGTGCCAGCAGTTTGCTGGCGGGGGATAATGAGCAGTTCTTC.

This clonotype was seen repeatedly, ten times or more. The chain links TRBV20-1 to TRBJ1-6; possible D gene TRBD1, 6 bases. Germline CDR1 DFQATT, CDR2 SNEGSKA (reference sequence). V shed 2 bases and J shed 9 bases, with 20 bases lying between them. The CDR3 length is 16 residues. Written as DNA, the CDR3 is TGCAGTGCTAGAAGTCCCGAGGGGACACAAATTTCACCCCTCCACTTT. Translation: CSARSPEGTQISPLHF.

This clonotype has a count of ten or more. This sequence joins TRBV18 and TRBJ1-5; tentative D call: TRBD1 (5 bases). CDR3 length: 15 residues. Trimming took off 0 bases at V and 7 bases at J, with 13 bases between the two ends. Germline V gene data show CDR1 as KGHSH and CDR2 as LQKENI. DNA for the CDR3: TGTGCCAGCTCACCACCGGAAGGGGCGAGCCAGCCCCAGCATTTT. Translating it yields CASSPPEGASQPQHF.

The rearrangement links TRBV12-3 or TRBV12-4 to TRBJ2-5, with D perhaps TRBD1 (7 bases). Trimming cost V 5 bases and J 7 bases, with 11 bases left between them. This CDR3 spans 12 amino acids. The CDR3, as DNA: TGTGCCAGCAGTACCCAGGGGGGGACCCAGTACTTC. Translated: CASSTQGGTQYF.

There are many counts of this clonotype. This rearrangement joins TRBV20-1 to TRBJ2-3; TRBD2 agrees at 12 bases. Germline V gene data show CDR1 as DFQATT and CDR2 as SNEGSKA (reference sequence). Trimming removed 5 bases from V and 3 bases from J; junction bases left unmatched: 15. This CDR3 is 18 amino acids long. In DNA form, the CDR3 reads TGCAGTGCTGCGAGGTTACTAGCGGGGGGCCTTCCGACAGATACGCAGTATTTT. Translating it yields CSAARLLAGGLPTDTQYF.

At least ten counts were recorded for this clonotype. J is TRBJ2-5 and V is TRBV7-9; either TRBD1 or TRBD2 may supply D (5 bases each). Trimming stripped 7 bases from V and 2 bases from J, with 14 bases between. The CDR3 loop spans 14 amino acids. The V gene's germline CDR1 is SEHNR and CDR2 FQNEAQ (reference sequence). This CDR3 reads CASTLLGVQETQYF. The CDR3 bases are TGTGCCAGCACATTGTTGGGGGTTCAAGAGACCCAGTACTTC.

The rearrangement uses TRBV29-1 and TRBJ2-2; no clear D gene. V lost 2 bases and J 6 bases, leaving 7 bases between the germline ends. This CDR3 spans 12 amino acids. Germline CDR1 reads SQVTM; CDR2 reads ANQGSEA. The CDR3 DNA reads TGCAGCGTTGAAATAGTGGCCGGGGAGCTGTTTTTT. This translates into CSVEIVAGELFF.

In its sample, this clonotype was seen many times. J is TRBJ1-1 and V is TRBV12-3 or TRBV12-4; TRBD1 aligns across 8 bases. This CDR3 region has 17 residues. V lost 4 bases and J lost 1; bases outside the gene matches: 11. The CDR3 DNA follows: TGTGCCAGCAGTTCCAGGCAGGGGGCTGTAGGGAACACTGAAGCTTTCTTT. Its protein is CASSSRQGAVGNTEAFF.

This clonotype was detected many times. J is TRBJ2-2 and V is TRBV12-5; possibly TRBD2 for D (7 bases). The ends were cut back, 8 bases at V and 4 bases at J, with 17 bases in the middle. This CDR3 is 15 amino acids long. Per the germline V gene, CDR1 is LGHNT and CDR2 is FRNRAP. Written as DNA, the CDR3 is TGTGCTAGTACCTCTGGGGGGGCGGGCACCGGGGAGCTGTTTTTT. This gives the protein CASTSGGAGTGELFF.

This clonotype has ten or more counts. The CDR3 loop reads CASTGLSTDTQYF. In DNA form, the CDR3 reads TGTGCCAGCACTGGACTGAGCACAGATACGCAGTATTTT. This chain connects TRBV27 to TRBJ2-3; D perhaps matches TRBD2 (5 bases). The CDR3 covers 13 residues. Trimming cost V 7 bases and J 0 bases, with 8 bases left between them. The germline CDR1 and CDR2 sequences are MNHEY and SMNVEV (reference sequence).

There are many counts of this clonotype. This chain links TRBV28 with TRBJ1-5; D is perhaps TRBD1 (6 bases). The CDR3 length is 14 residues. V dropped 3 bases and J dropped 6 bases, with 12 bases sitting between them. The germline CDR1 and CDR2 sequences are MDHEN and SYDVKM. The CDR3 bases are TGTGCCAGCAGTTTTCGGGGGGCTCGTCAGCCCCAGCATTTT. Its protein is CASSFRGARQPQHF.

The sample holds a few counts of this clonotype. The rearrangement uses TRBV20-1 and TRBJ2-4; TRBD2 is a possible D gene (6 bases). The CDR3 contains 20 residues. V lost 3 bases, J lost 2 bases, and 29 bases lay in between. Germline lookup yields CDR1 DFQATT and CDR2 SNEGSKA (reference sequence). CDR3 DNA sequence: TGCAGTGCTAGGGTCCCTTACGGAGGGATTTTGGGGCGAACCAAAAACATTCAGTACTTC. Its translation is CSARVPYGGILGRTKNIQYF.

There are many counts of this clonotype. The chain links TRBV7-2 to TRBJ2-3, with 9 bases lining up with TRBD2. V shed 3 bases, J shed 14 bases, and the junction held 12 bases outside the gene matches. CDR1 and CDR2 (germline): SGHTA, FQGNSA. The CDR3 extends over 14 amino acids. CDR3 residues: CASSFRGGGAETYF. The CDR3 DNA reads as TGTGCCAGCAGCTTCCGCGGCGGGGGGGCAGAAACGTATTTT.

This clonotype was counted ten times or more. The J gene is TRBJ2-3, the V gene TRBV24-1, with 7 nucleotides matching TRBD2. V lost 0 bases and J lost 2; bases outside the gene matches: 7. The CDR3 totals 17 residues. The V gene's germline CDR1 is KGHDR and CDR2 SFDVKD. CDR3 in DNA: TGTGCCACCAGTGATTTGCATGGCGGGAGCAACACAGATACGCAGTATTTT. It yields the protein CATSDLHGGSNTDTQYF.

This clonotype was counted many times. This rearrangement joins TRBV12-3 or TRBV12-4 to TRBJ1-2; TRBD1 is a possible D gene (5 bases). The V and J ends lost 1 base and 4 bases respectively, with 10 bases between them. The CDR3 totals 14 residues. For the CDR3, the DNA is TGTGCCAGCAGTTTAGAGGCAGGGTCCTATGGCTACACCTTC. This encodes CASSLEAGSYGYTF.

A note on this clonotype: Given a much more abundant clone one base away, this may be a read error. The J gene is TRBJ1-5, the V gene TRBV15; D gene ambiguous. CDR1 and CDR2 (germline): LNHNV, YYDKDF (reference sequence). The CDR3 contains 13 residues. Here the CDR3 DNA reads TGTGCCACCGGCAGAGATTCAGGTCAGCCCCAGCATTTT. Its protein is CATGRDSGQPQHF.

This clonotype was counted between two and nine times. V usage is TRBV2 and J usage is TRBJ2-7; D may be TRBD1 or TRBD2 (5 bases each). Trimming took off 6 bases at V and 9 bases at J, with 15 bases between the two ends. The CDR3 contains 12 residues. Germline V gives CDR1 SNHLY, CDR2 FYNNEI. The CDR3 DNA sequence: TGTGCCAGCAGCGACATAGGTGGGACGCAGTACTTC. Its translation is CASSDIGGTQYF. The full variable domain, completed using reference TRBV2 and TRBJ2-7, is EPEVTQTPSHQVTQMGQEVILRCVPISNHLYFYWYRQILGQKVEFLVSFYNNEISEKSEIFDDQFSVERPDGSNFTLKIRSTKLEDSAMYFCASSDIGGTQYFGPGTRLTVT.

This clonotype came up many times. The chain carries TRBV5-1 and TRBJ2-1, with 8 bases fitting TRBD1. Germline V gene lookup returns CDR1 SGHRS and CDR2 YFSETQ. Losses at the gene ends were 3 bases for V and 3 bases for J; bases not matched to a gene: 5. The CDR3 is 15 amino acids. The CDR3 spells CASSSAGQVYNEQFF. The CDR3 DNA reads as TGCGCCAGCAGCTCGGCGGGACAGGTCTACAATGAGCAGTTCTTC.

In this sample, this clonotype turned up many times. The chain carries TRBV6-2 or TRBV6-3 and TRBJ1-1; no firm D call. The V gene lost 2 bases and the J gene lost 1 base, with 8 bases spanning the gap. There are 14 residues in the CDR3. Germline loops: CDR1 MNHEY, CDR2 SVGEGT. The CDR3 loop reads CASSYRSGNTEAFF. The CDR3 DNA reads as TGTGCCAGCAGTTACAGGTCAGGGAACACTGAAGCTTTCTTT.

Comments on this clonotype: A much larger clone is a single base away; this may be a read error. The chain couples TRBV28 to TRBJ2-1; 7 nucleotides match TRBD1. Per the germline V gene, CDR1 is MDHEN and CDR2 is SYDVKM. This CDR3 comprises 14 residues. DNA of the CDR3: TGTGCCGGCAGCCCGGACAGGCTGTACAATGAGCAGTTCTTC. It specifies CAGSPDRLYNEQFF.

In its sample, this clonotype was seen many times. The rearrangement uses TRBV4-3 and TRBJ2-1; 12 bases map to TRBD1. V was clipped by 3 bases and J by 10 bases; unmatched bases: 7. Germline V gives CDR1 LGHNA, CDR2 YSLEER. The CDR3 sequence is 15 residues long. This CDR3 reads CASSHDGTGGKEQFF. CDR3 DNA sequence: TGCGCCAGCAGCCACGATGGGACAGGGGGCAAGGAGCAGTTCTTC.

This clonotype was seen ten or more times. V gene TRBV5-1 combines with J gene TRBJ2-3; TRBD2 aligns across 7 bases. The CDR3 is 14 residues long. Germline V gene lookup returns CDR1 SGHRS and CDR2 YFSETQ. The V segment lost 0 bases and the J segment 7 bases; nucleotides outside the gene matches: 5. CDR3 nucleotide sequence: TGCGCCAGCAGCTTGGGTTACGGGAGGAATACGCAGTATTTT. It encodes CASSLGYGRNTQYF.

This clonotype has ten or more counts. The chain combines TRBV18 with TRBJ1-5; TRBD1 might be the D (6 bases). V was cut by 2 bases and J by 7 bases, with 15 bases left in between. This CDR3 spans 15 amino acids. The germline V gene encodes CDR1 KGHSH and CDR2 LQKENI. For the CDR3, the DNA is TGTGCCAGCTCACCAATGGGGGCGGGAGAACAGCCCCAGCATTTT. This translates into CASSPMGAGEQPQHF.

There are many counts of this clonotype. This chain joins TRBV7-7 and TRBJ2-3; D uncertain. This CDR3 contains 14 residues. Germline V gene sequence: CDR1 SSHAT, CDR2 FNYEAQ (reference sequence). Trimming removed 4 bases at V and 4 bases at J, with 12 bases between. The CDR3 protein is CASSSGPGADTQYF. In nucleotides, the CDR3 is TGTGCCAGCAGCTCCGGCCCGGGTGCAGATACGCAGTATTTT.

Only a few counts were recorded for this clonotype. V usage is TRBV7-8 and J usage is TRBJ2-3; D gene ambiguous. CDR3 length: 14 amino acids. In germline, CDR1 is SGHVS, CDR2 FQNEAQ. The V gene lost 1 base and the J gene lost 6 bases, with 11 bases spanning the gap. In DNA, the CDR3 is TGTGCCAGCAGCTTAGTGGTCAGCTCGGATACGCAGTATTTT. It yields the protein CASSLVVSSDTQYF.